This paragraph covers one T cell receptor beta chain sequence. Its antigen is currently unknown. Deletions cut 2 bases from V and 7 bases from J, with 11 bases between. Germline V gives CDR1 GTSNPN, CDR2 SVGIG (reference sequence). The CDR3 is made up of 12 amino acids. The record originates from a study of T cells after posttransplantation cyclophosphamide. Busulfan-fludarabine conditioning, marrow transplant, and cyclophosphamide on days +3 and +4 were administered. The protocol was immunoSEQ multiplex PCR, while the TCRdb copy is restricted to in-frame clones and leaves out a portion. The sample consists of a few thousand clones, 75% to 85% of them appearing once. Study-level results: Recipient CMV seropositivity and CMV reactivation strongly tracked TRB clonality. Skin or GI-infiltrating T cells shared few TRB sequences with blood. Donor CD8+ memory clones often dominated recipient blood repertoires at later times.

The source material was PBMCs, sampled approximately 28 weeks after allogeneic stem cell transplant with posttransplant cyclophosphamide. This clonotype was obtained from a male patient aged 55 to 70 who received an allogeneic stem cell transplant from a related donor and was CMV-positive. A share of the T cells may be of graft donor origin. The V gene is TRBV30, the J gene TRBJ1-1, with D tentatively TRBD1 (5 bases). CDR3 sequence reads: CAWSSGGYEAFF. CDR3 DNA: TGTGCCTGGAGTTCCGGGGGGTATGAAGCTTTCTTT. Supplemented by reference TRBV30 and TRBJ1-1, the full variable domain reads SQTIHQWPATLVQPVGSPLSLECTVEGTSNPNLYWYRQAAGRGLQLLFYSVGIGQISSEVPQNLSASRPQDRQFILSSKKLLLSDSGFYLCAWSSGGYEAFFGQGTRLTVV.